Each of the 23 T cell receptor beta chains below was sequenced from the same sample in a study of T cell responses to AZD1222 COVID-19 vaccine. This table comes from immunoSEQ multiplex PCR, and its TCRdb copy is limited to in-frame clones, with some not included. The data hold about 150,000 clones, with just over 90% observed a single time. This specimen consisted of peripheral blood, obtained on day 0 of AZD1222 vaccination. All receptors come from an adult in good health.

This chain connects TRBV3-1 (or the pseudogene TRBV3-2) to TRBJ2-5; 8 nucleotides match TRBD1. J was trimmed by 5 bases and V by 4 bases; bases with no gene match: 18. CDR1 is LGHDT and CDR2 is YNNKEL in the germline V gene (reference sequence). This CDR3 is built from 18 residues. The CDR3 DNA follows: TGTGCCAGCAGCCCTCCCTTTGAGGGGACAGGAAAGAATGAGACCCAGTACTTC. It translates to CASSPPFEGTGKNETQYF.

The chain uses TRBV7-7 and TRBJ2-7; 7 bases map to TRBD1. J lost 3 bases, V lost 5 bases, and 22 bases had no gene match. Germline V gene sequence: CDR1 SSHAT, CDR2 FNYEAQ (reference sequence). This CDR3 has 19 residues. The DNA for the CDR3 is TGTGCCAGCAGCCCTCCGTTGCCCATCACAGGGGCTCCCGGCTACGAGCAGTACTTC. This translates into CASSPPLPITGAPGYEQYF.

The chain is built from TRBV6-2 or TRBV6-3 and TRBJ1-5; D is uncertain. Between the trimmed V and J ends, which lost 3 bases and 2 bases, there was a span of 8 bases. CDR1 MNHEY and CDR2 SVGEGT come from the germline V gene. The CDR3 is 14 amino acids. CDR3: CASSYRSGNQPQHF. DNA for the CDR3: TGTGCCAGCAGTTATAGGTCCGGCAATCAGCCCCAGCATTTT.

The CDR3 DNA follows: TGTGCCAGCAGTAGAGGGGTCCGGGGCTACACCTTC. Encoded protein: CASSRGVRGYTF. The chain has TRBV6-2 or TRBV6-3 and TRBJ1-2, with a possible D match to TRBD1 (5 bases). The V gene lost 5 bases and the J gene lost 8 bases, with 12 bases spanning the gap. In germline, CDR1 is MNHEY, CDR2 SVGEGT. The CDR3 length is 12 residues.

V is TRBV27 and J is TRBJ2-1; the D gene is possibly TRBD2 (6 bases). The CDR3 runs to 15 residues. Germline CDR1 MNHEY, CDR2 SMNVEV (reference sequence). V lost 3 bases, J lost 3 bases, and 12 bases lay in between. In DNA, the CDR3 is TGTGCCAGCAGTTTCGGGGACGGGAGCTACAATGAGCAGTTCTTC. It translates to CASSFGDGSYNEQFF.

This clone counts as large. The chain links TRBV6-5 to TRBJ2-2; D remains ambiguous. V was shortened by 5 bases and J by 5 bases, with 9 bases between the two germline ends. The CDR3 covers 13 residues. Germline loops: CDR1 MNHEY, CDR2 SVGAGI. CDR3 sequence (DNA): TGTGCCAGCAGTCGAATTGAGACCGGGGAGCTGTTTTTT. It codes for CASSRIETGELFF.

This clone was counted only a few times. V gene TRBV12-3 or TRBV12-4 combines with J gene TRBJ2-7; the D is unclear. V was trimmed by 7 bases and J by 4 bases, leaving 11 bases between them. The CDR3 contains 12 residues. Here the CDR3 reads CASNRIGYEQYF. The CDR3 region has the DNA TGTGCCAGCAATCGAATAGGATACGAGCAGTACTTC.

This rearrangement joins TRBV6-4 to TRBJ1-1; TRBD1 might be the D (5 bases). V was shortened by 6 bases and J by 2 bases, with 10 bases between the two germline ends. Germline lookup yields CDR1 MRHNA and CDR2 SNTAGT. This CDR3 is 13 amino acids long. CDR3 sequence reads: CASSLRDNTEAFF. CDR3 DNA sequence: TGTGCCAGCAGCCTCCGGGACAACACTGAAGCTTTCTTT.

The genes are TRBV7-8 and TRBJ2-1; TRBD1 is a possible D gene (6 bases). The CDR3 is 14 residues long. The V and J ends lost 5 bases and 10 bases respectively, with 18 bases between them. In germline, CDR1 is SGHVS, CDR2 FQNEAQ. CDR3 amino acids: CASSIKTTGREQFF. In DNA, the CDR3 is TGTGCCAGCAGCATAAAAACGACAGGAAGGGAGCAGTTCTTC.

This sequence joins TRBV19 and TRBJ1-5; D possibly corresponds to TRBD1 (5 bases). The CDR3 loop spans 15 amino acids. Trimming shortened V by 3 bases and J by 3 bases, and 12 bases separated the two germline ends. Germline lookup yields CDR1 LNHDA and CDR2 SQIVND (reference sequence). The CDR3 is CASSITGIPNQPQHF. DNA for the CDR3: TGTGCCAGTAGTATTACAGGAATACCCAATCAGCCCCAGCATTTT.

This clone showed up just once. The V and J genes are TRBV7-2 and TRBJ2-6; D not resolved. The V and J ends lost 6 bases and 0 bases respectively, with 9 bases between them. CDR1 and CDR2 from the germline V gene are SGHTA and FQGNSA. The CDR3 totals 15 residues. DNA for the CDR3: TGTGCCAGCAGAGTGCAGAGCTCTGGGGCCAACGTCCTGACTTTC. Residues: CASRVQSSGANVLTF.

Here the CDR3 DNA reads TGTGCCAGCTTCGGCGGGGGAGCCCCCAGCTCCTACAATGAGCAGTTCTTC. Its translation: CASFGGGAPSSYNEQFF. The V and J genes are TRBV11-2 and TRBJ2-1; 7 bases fit TRBD2. The CDR3 totals 17 residues. With V trimmed by 8 bases and J by 0 bases, 13 bases remained unmatched. Germline loops: CDR1 SGHAT, CDR2 FQNNGV.

This chain joins TRBV18 and TRBJ1-2; 7 bases line up with TRBD1. The CDR3 consists of 13 residues. The germline gives CDR1 KGHSH, CDR2 LQKENI. After removal of 3 bases from V and 3 bases from J, the junction contained 1 base not matched to a gene. CDR3 in DNA: TGTGCCAGCTCACCCACAGGGGACTATGGCTACACCTTC. This translates into CASSPTGDYGYTF.

This chain joins TRBV15 and TRBJ1-1; D call uncertain. Germline CDR1 reads LNHNV; CDR2 reads YYDKDF (reference sequence). Trimming removed 0 bases at V and 5 bases at J, with 10 bases between. The CDR3 has 14 amino acids. CDR3 protein: CATSRDAGRTEAFF. As DNA, the CDR3 is TGTGCCACCAGCAGAGATGCCGGAAGGACTGAAGCTTTCTTT.

The V and J genes are TRBV5-1 and TRBJ1-3, with a possible D match to TRBD1 (5 bases). This CDR3 comprises 14 residues. Trimming took off 0 bases at V and 6 bases at J, with 10 bases between the two ends. Per the germline V gene, CDR1 is SGHRS and CDR2 is YFSETQ. Written as DNA, the CDR3 is TGCGCCAGCAGCTTGGAAGCAGGGACAAACACCATATATTTT. As protein: CASSLEAGTNTIYF.

The chain has TRBV9 and TRBJ1-2; no firm D call. Germline V lookup: CDR1 SGDLS, CDR2 YYNGEE. The CDR3 covers 14 residues. V lost 4 bases and J lost 3, with 13 bases in between. The CDR3 region has the DNA TGTGCCAGCAGCCTTCGGGCGACGGACTATGGCTACACCTTC. Its translation: CASSLRATDYGYTF.

The genes are TRBV19 and TRBJ1-1; a possible D gene is TRBD1 (5 bases). The germline gives CDR1 LNHDA, CDR2 SQIVND (reference sequence). The CDR3 spans 17 residues. V dropped 5 bases and J dropped 4 bases, with 23 bases sitting between them. For the CDR3, the DNA is TGTGCCAGTAGTCCCCCCGGGACCCTGAGGTTCGTCACTGAAGCTTTCTTT. As protein: CASSPPGTLRFVTEAFF.

J is TRBJ1-2 and V is TRBV13, with TRBD1 matching 7 bases. Germline V CDR1 and CDR2: PRHDT, FYEKMQ (reference sequence). The V and J ends lost 0 bases and 8 bases, in that order; junction bases with no gene match: 9. This CDR3 contains 15 residues. CDR3 sequence: CASSLGGGGARGYTF. The CDR3 DNA reads TGTGCCAGCAGCTTAGGTGGAGGGGGCGCGAGGGGCTACACCTTC.

The chain has TRBV6-2 or TRBV6-3 and TRBJ1-4, with 8 bases identical to TRBD1. The CDR3 extends over 14 amino acids. The germline V gene encodes CDR1 MNHEY and CDR2 SVGEGT. J was trimmed by 10 bases and V by 4 bases; bases with no gene match: 8. CDR3 coding DNA: TGTGCCAGCAGTTCGCCGGACAGGGAGATAAAACTGTTTTTT. It specifies CASSSPDREIKLFF.

This rearrangement joins TRBV7-8 to TRBJ2-3; D gene uncertain. There are 15 residues in the CDR3. Germline CDR1 and CDR2: SGHVS and FQNEAQ. V was trimmed by 5 bases and J by 1 base, leaving 13 bases between them. The DNA of the CDR3 is TGTGCCAGCAGCGAAGGAAATGAACGCACAGATACGCAGTATTTT. Translating it yields CASSEGNERTDTQYF.

The rearrangement joins TRBV6-4 to TRBJ2-1, with D maybe TRBD2 (6 bases). CDR1 and CDR2 (germline): MRHNA, SNTAGT. This CDR3 has 13 amino acids. Between the trimmed V and J ends, which lost 6 bases and 8 bases, there was a span of 14 bases. DNA for the CDR3: TGTGCCAGCAGCGTCCGGCGGGGTGATGAGCAGTTCTTC. Encoded protein: CASSVRRGDEQFF.

The rearrangement joins TRBV2 to TRBJ1-1, with D possibly TRBD1 on 5 matching bases. The ends were cut back, 6 bases at V and 1 base at J, with 12 bases in the middle. The CDR3 loop spans 14 amino acids. CDR1 SNHLY and CDR2 FYNNEI come from the germline V gene. CDR3: CASSAPDRNTEAFF. For the CDR3, the DNA is TGTGCCAGCAGCGCTCCTGACAGGAACACTGAAGCTTTCTTT.

The chain joins TRBV3-1 (or the pseudogene TRBV3-2) to TRBJ2-1, with 11 bases that match TRBD2. The CDR3 extends over 16 amino acids. The trim removed 0 bases at V and 10 bases at J, leaving 8 bases unmatched. Germline CDR1 LGHDT, CDR2 YNNKEL (reference sequence). CDR3 coding DNA: TGTGCCAGCAGCCAAGATGCTAGCGGGGGGCCGCGGGAGCAGTTCTTC. This encodes CASSQDASGGPREQFF.